This record looks at one T cell receptor beta chain sequence and its context. The data originate from a study of Ad26.COV2.S vaccination and SARS-CoV-2 variants. The germline gives CDR1 LNHNV, CDR2 YYDKDF (reference sequence). The CDR3 spans 18 residues. Unmatched junction bases numbered 13, after V lost 0 bases and J lost 7 bases. Treatment reported: around 19 received Ad26.COV2.S at low or high dose, single or two shots; roughly 5 received placebo; per-sample allocation not given. Sampling occurred on day 63 after the first vaccine or placebo injection. Only in-frame clones appear in the TCRdb table, and some are missing; sequencing was by immunoSEQ multiplex PCR. Of a few hundred thousand clones in the sample, 70% to 90% were seen once.

The sequencing used peripheral blood, collected in a trial of Ad26.COV2.S vaccine versus placebo. The origin of this receptor is a person aged 18-65 years who received the Ad26.COV2.S COVID-19 vaccine or a placebo. The chain recombines TRBV15 with TRBJ1-4, with 8 nucleotides matching TRBD1. The CDR3 DNA reads as TGTGCCACCAGCAGAGATGGTGGTCAGGGGGCCGGTAGTGAAAAACTGTTTTTT. It yields the protein CATSRDGGQGAGSEKLFF. Combining the CDR3 with reference TRBV15 and TRBJ1-4 gives the whole variable domain DAMVIQNPRYQVTQFGKPVTLSCSQTLNHNVMYWYQQKSSQAPKLLFHYYDKDFNNEADTPDNFQSRRPNTSFCFLDIRSPGLGDTAMYLCATSRDGGQGAGSEKLFFGSGTQLSVL.